Shown below are 13 T cell receptor beta chains from a single sample sequenced in a study of T-cell memory formation after mild COVID-19. TCRdb independently ran MiXCR on the 5' RACE reads; one entry per CDR3 protein. The sample has approximately 260,000 distinct CDR3 sequences; about 16% are singletons. What was sequenced was PBMCs or a T cell subset sorted from them (not recorded which). The source is a man between 18 and 29 years old who had mild COVID-19 (a few samples of this study predate the infection). Cell type and time point are not known.

This clonotype has just a few counts. The chain links TRBV7-2 to TRBJ1-1; no firm D call. V lost 1 base, J lost 1 base, and 10 bases lay in between. Germline V gives CDR1 SGHTA, CDR2 FQGNSA. This CDR3 has 15 residues. Here the CDR3 reads CASSLVITGNTEAFF. In DNA, the CDR3 is TGTGCCAGCAGCTTAGTTATAACGGGGAACACTGAAGCTTTCTTT. Full variable domain (outside the CDR3, taken from reference TRBV7-2 and TRBJ1-1): GAGVSQSPSNKVTEKGKDVELRCDPISGHTALYWYRQSLGQGLEFLIYFQGNSAPDKSGLPSDRFSAERTGGSVSTLTIQRTQQEDSAVYLCASSLVITGNTEAFFGQGTRLTVV.

Only a few counts were recorded for this clonotype. The chain has TRBV20-1 and TRBJ1-1; TRBD1 matches at 9 bases. V dropped 2 bases and J dropped 6; count of bases not matched to a gene: 4. Germline loops: CDR1 DFQATT, CDR2 SNEGSKA (reference sequence). The CDR3 runs 13 residues. The CDR3 DNA is TGCAGTGCTAGAAACAGGGGGCTGGCTGAAGCTTTCTTT. Translating gives CSARNRGLAEAFF.

J is TRBJ1-5 and V is TRBV15; possible D gene TRBD1, 6 bases. V lost 0 bases, J lost 11 bases, and 23 bases lay in between. Per the germline V gene, CDR1 is LNHNV and CDR2 is YYDKDF (reference sequence). The CDR3 covers 17 residues. The DNA of the CDR3 is TGTGCCACCAGCAGAGATTTAGGTTCAGGGGTGGGATTGACCCAGCATTTT. It codes for CATSRDLGSGVGLTQHF.

This sequence joins TRBV28 and TRBJ2-5; perhaps D is TRBD1 or TRBD2 (6 bases each). The V end lost 8 bases, the J end lost 6 bases, and 16 bases lay between the germline ends. This CDR3 is 13 amino acids long. Germline-derived CDR1 and CDR2 are MDHEN and SYDVKM. In DNA, the CDR3 is TGTGCCAGCGGGGGGCCTGGTAGAAAGACCCAGTACTTC. Encoded protein: CASGGPGRKTQYF.

The chain employs TRBV3-2 and TRBJ1-5; the table's D call, TRBD1, has no DNA check behind it. TRBV3-2 is classified as a pseudogene. The CDR3 loop spans 17 amino acids. CDR3 sequence (DNA): TGTGCCAGCAGCCAGGGGCCGACTCAAGTCCACAATCAGCCCCAGCATTTT. Its translation is CASSQGPTQVHNQPQHF.

This clonotype appeared a few times. The chain employs TRBV3-1 and TRBJ1-2; D is uncertain. Trimming cost V 4 bases and J 4 bases, with 22 bases left between them. This CDR3 is 17 amino acids long. CDR1 is LGHDT, CDR2 YNNKEL, per germline (reference sequence). In DNA form, the CDR3 reads TGTGCCAGCAGCCGAGGCCGCCTAGGATATCGAGGCTATGGCTACACCTTC. Translation gives CASSRGRLGYRGYGYTF.

This clonotype has more than one count but fewer than ten. The V call is TRBV7-2, the J call TRBJ2-2, with D possibly matching TRBD2 (5 bases). Germline-derived CDR1 and CDR2 are SGHTA and FQGNSA. V was trimmed by 0 bases and J by 4 bases, leaving 9 bases between them. CDR3 length: 15 residues. The CDR3 DNA is TGTGCCAGCAGCTTAGCCGGGGTCGGCACCGGGGAGCTGTTTTTT. Translated: CASSLAGVGTGELFF.

This clonotype was seen a handful of times. The chain links TRBV9 to TRBJ1-4; D remains ambiguous. Deletions cut 0 bases from V and 8 bases from J, with 14 bases between. The CDR3 consists of 15 residues. Germline V CDR1 and CDR2: SGDLS, YYNGEE. The CDR3 spells CASSVAVGRSEKLFF. The DNA of the CDR3 is TGTGCCAGCAGCGTAGCAGTGGGTCGGAGCGAAAAACTGTTTTTT.

V usage is TRBV4-3 and J usage is TRBJ2-3; D perhaps matches TRBD2 (5 bases). CDR1 LGHNA and CDR2 YSLEER come from the germline V gene. Trimming took 4 bases from V and 4 from J, leaving 15 bases between them. The length of the CDR3 is 15 residues. CDR3 residues: CASSRAPGIADTQYF. The CDR3 bases are TGCGCCAGCAGCCGGGCCCCGGGGATCGCAGATACGCAGTATTTT.

This chain uses TRBV7-2 with TRBJ1-4, with a weak D call TRBD1 (5 bases). The CDR3 is 14 amino acids. The V and J ends lost 3 bases and 7 bases respectively, with 12 bases between them. CDR1 is SGHTA, CDR2 FQGNSA, per germline. This CDR3 is CASSFGRVAEKLFF. CDR3 in DNA: TGTGCCAGCAGCTTCGGCAGGGTCGCTGAAAAACTGTTTTTT.

The rearrangement links TRBV7-2 to TRBJ1-6; weak D call: TRBD1 (5 bases). The V end lost 4 bases, the J end lost 9 bases, and 19 bases lay between the germline ends. Germline values: CDR1 SGHTA, CDR2 FQGNSA. The CDR3 loop spans 16 amino acids. The CDR3 coding sequence is TGTGCCAGCAGCTACCCTGGGACTTTCGGGGTTTCACCCCTCCACTTT. It is translated as CASSYPGTFGVSPLHF.

This clonotype has just a few counts. The chain joins TRBV28 to TRBJ2-2; no firm D call. CDR3 length: 16 residues. Germline V gene data show CDR1 as MDHEN and CDR2 as SYDVKM. Trimming shortened V by 2 bases and J by 0 bases, and 10 bases separated the two germline ends. The CDR3 spells CASSLGGPANTGELFF. The DNA for the CDR3 is TGTGCCAGCAGTTTAGGCGGCCCCGCGAACACCGGGGAGCTGTTTTTT.

The genes are TRBV12-3 or TRBV12-4 and TRBJ2-1, with 9 nucleotides matching TRBD2. V dropped 6 bases and J dropped 8; count of bases not matched to a gene: 11. CDR3 length equals 15 residues. CDR3 protein: CASSLGGGAPYEQFF. The CDR3 DNA reads as TGTGCCAGCAGCTTGGGCGGGGGGGCCCCTTATGAGCAGTTCTTC.